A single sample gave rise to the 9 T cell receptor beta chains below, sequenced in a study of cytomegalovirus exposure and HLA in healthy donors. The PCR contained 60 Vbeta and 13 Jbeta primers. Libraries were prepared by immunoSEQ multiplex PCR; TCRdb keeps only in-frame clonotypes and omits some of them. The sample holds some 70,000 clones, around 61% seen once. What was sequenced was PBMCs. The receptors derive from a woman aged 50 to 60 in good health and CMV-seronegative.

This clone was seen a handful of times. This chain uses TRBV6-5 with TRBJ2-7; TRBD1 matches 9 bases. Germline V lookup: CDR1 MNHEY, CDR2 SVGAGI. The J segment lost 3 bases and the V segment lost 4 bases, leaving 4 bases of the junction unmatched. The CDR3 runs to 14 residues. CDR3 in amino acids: CASSSPGQGYEQYF. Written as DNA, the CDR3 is TGTGCCAGCAGTTCCCCGGGACAGGGCTACGAGCAGTACTTC.

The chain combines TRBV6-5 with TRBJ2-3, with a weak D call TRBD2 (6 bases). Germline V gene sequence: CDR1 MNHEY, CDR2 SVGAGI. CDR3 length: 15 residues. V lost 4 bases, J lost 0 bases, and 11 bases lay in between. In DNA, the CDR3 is TGTGCCAGCAGTTCTTGGGGGGTCAGCACAGATACGCAGTATTTT. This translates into CASSSWGVSTDTQYF.

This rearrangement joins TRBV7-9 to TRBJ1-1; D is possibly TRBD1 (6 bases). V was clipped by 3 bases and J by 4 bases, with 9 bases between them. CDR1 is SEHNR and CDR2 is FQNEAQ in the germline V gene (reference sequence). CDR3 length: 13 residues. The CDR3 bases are TGTGCCAGCAGCTTGGAAGGGGGCACTGAAGCTTTCTTT. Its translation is CASSLEGGTEAFF.

This CDR3 is CASSWRGPHSNQPQHF. DNA of the CDR3: TGTGCCAGTAGTTGGAGGGGCCCACATAGCAATCAGCCCCAGCATTTT. The rearrangement uses TRBV19 and TRBJ1-5; TRBD1 might be the D (5 bases). Germline V gene data show CDR1 as LNHDA and CDR2 as SQIVND (reference sequence). This CDR3 is built from 16 residues. Trimming took 5 bases from V and 0 from J, leaving 14 bases between them. Complete variable domain (other parts from reference TRBV19 and TRBJ1-5): DGGITQSPKYLFRKEGQNVTLSCEQNLNHDAMYWYRQDPGQGLRLIYYSQIVNDFQKGDIAEGYSVSREKKESFPLTVTSAQKNPTAFYLCASSWRGPHSNQPQHFGDGTRLSIL.

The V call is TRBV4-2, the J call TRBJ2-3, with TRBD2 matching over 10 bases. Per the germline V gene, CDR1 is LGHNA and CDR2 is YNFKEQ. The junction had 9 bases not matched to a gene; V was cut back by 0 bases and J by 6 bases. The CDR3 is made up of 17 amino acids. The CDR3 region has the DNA TGTGCCAGCAGCCAAGATGTAGCGGGGGGCTCACGGGATACGCAGTATTTT. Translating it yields CASSQDVAGGSRDTQYF.

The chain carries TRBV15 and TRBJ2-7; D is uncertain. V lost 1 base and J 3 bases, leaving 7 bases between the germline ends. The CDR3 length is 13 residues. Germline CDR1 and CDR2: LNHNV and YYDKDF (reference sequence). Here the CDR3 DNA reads TGTGCCACCAGCAGAGCGGAGAGCTACGAGCAGTACTTC. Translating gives CATSRAESYEQYF.

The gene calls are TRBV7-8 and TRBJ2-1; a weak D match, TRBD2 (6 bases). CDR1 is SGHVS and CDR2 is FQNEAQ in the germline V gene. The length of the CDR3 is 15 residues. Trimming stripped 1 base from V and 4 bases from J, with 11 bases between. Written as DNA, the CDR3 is TGTGCCAGCAGCTTAGTGCCGGGAGAATACAATGAGCAGTTCTTC. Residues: CASSLVPGEYNEQFF.

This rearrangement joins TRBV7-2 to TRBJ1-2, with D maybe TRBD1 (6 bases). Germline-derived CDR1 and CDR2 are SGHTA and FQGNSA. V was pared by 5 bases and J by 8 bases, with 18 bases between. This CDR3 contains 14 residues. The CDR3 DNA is TGTGCCAGCAGCCCATGGGGGGGGCGGGAGGGCTACACCTTC. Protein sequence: CASSPWGGREGYTF.

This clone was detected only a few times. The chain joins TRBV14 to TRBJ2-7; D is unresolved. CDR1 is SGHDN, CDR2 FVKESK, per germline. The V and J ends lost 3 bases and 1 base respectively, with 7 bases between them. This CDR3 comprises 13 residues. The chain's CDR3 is CASSHADSYEQYF. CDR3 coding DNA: TGTGCCAGCAGCCACGCAGATTCCTACGAGCAGTACTTC.